Sequencing of this T cell receptor beta chain was carried out in a study of breast tumors, draining lymph nodes, adjacent tissues. Overall study findings and caveats: That most tumor T cells come from lymph nodes remained unproven.

The length of the CDR3 is 14 residues. From germline, CDR1 is KGHSH and CDR2 LQKENI. Note on this clonotype: No antigen is known for it. One junction end disagrees with the germline gene, perhaps due to a read error.

A single record per CDR3 protein comes from TCRdb applying MiXCR to the multiplex PCR reads. Of 270,000 or so distinct CDR3 sequences listed, about 33% are singletons. Axillary draining lymph nodes of breast cancer patients supplied the node samples. Material: axillary lymph node tissue. The clonotype was recovered from a female donor with breast cancer. Some clones in this sample may be carry-over from other donors' samples. This rearrangement joins TRBV18 to TRBJ2-5, with a weak D call TRBD2 (6 bases). The CDR3 spells CASPPAGSGETQYF. In nucleotides, the CDR3 is TGTGCCAGCCCACCGGCCGGGAGTGGAGAGACCCAGTACTTC. The whole variable domain, remainder taken from reference TRBV18 and TRBJ2-5, is NAGVMQNPRHLVRRRGQEARLRCSPMKGHSHVYWYRQLPEEGLKFMVYLQKENIIDESGMPKERFSAEFPKEGPSILRIQQVVRGDSAAYFCASPPAGSGETQYFGPGTRLLVL.